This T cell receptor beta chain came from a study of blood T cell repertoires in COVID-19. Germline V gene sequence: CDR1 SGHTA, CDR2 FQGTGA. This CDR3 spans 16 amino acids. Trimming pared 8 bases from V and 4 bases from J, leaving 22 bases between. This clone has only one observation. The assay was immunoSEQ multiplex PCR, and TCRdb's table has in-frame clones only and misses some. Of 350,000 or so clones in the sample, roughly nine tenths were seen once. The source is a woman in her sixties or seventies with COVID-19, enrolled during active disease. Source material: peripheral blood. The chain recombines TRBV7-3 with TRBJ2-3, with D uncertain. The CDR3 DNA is TGTGCCAGCGGATCCCGCCACCAGGTCGGTCCAGATACGCAGTATTTT. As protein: CASGSRHQVGPDTQYF.